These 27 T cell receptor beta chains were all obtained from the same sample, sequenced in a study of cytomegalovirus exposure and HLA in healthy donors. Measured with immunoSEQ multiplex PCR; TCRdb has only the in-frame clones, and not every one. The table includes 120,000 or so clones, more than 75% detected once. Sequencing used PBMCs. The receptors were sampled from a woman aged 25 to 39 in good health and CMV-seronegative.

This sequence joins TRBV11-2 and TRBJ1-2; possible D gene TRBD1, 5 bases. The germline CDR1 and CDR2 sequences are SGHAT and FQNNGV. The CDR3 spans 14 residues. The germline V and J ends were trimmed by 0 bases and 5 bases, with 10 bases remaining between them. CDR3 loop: CASSLEGRLYGYTF. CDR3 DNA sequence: TGTGCCAGCAGCTTAGAGGGGCGGCTATATGGCTACACCTTC.

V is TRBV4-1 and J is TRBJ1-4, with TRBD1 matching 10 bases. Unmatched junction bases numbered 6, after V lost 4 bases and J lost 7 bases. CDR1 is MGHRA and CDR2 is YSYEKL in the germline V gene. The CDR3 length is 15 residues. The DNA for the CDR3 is TGCGCCAGCAGCCGAGGACAGGGGGTAGGTGAAAAACTGTTTTTT. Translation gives CASSRGQGVGEKLFF.

CDR3 sequence (DNA): TGTGCCAGCAGCTTAGTTGGCACCACAGTTAACTCTGAAGCTTTCTTT. Translated: CASSLVGTTVNSEAFF. This chain joins TRBV7-2 and TRBJ1-1; no clear D gene. Trimming cost V 1 base and J 6 bases, with 18 bases left between them. CDR3 length: 16 residues. CDR1 SGHTA and CDR2 FQGNSA come from the germline V gene.

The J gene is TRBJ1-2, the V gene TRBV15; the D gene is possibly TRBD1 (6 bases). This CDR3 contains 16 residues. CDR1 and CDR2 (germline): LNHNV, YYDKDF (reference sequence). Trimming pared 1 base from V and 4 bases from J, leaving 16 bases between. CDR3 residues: CATSRGSGGEGYGYTF. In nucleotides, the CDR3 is TGTGCCACCAGCAGAGGATCGGGGGGCGAAGGCTATGGCTACACCTTC. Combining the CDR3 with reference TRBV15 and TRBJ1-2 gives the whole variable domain DAMVIQNPRYQVTQFGKPVTLSCSQTLNHNVMYWYQQKSSQAPKLLFHYYDKDFNNEADTPDNFQSRRPNTSFCFLDIRSPGLGDTAMYLCATSRGSGGEGYGYTFGSGTRLTVV.

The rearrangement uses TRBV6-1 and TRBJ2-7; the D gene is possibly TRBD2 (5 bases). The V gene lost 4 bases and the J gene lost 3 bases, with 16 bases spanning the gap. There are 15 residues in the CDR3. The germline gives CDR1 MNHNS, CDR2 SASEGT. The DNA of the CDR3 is TGTGCCAGCAGTGTGGAGCCGGGGAGCGGCTACGAGCAGTACTTC. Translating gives CASSVEPGSGYEQYF.

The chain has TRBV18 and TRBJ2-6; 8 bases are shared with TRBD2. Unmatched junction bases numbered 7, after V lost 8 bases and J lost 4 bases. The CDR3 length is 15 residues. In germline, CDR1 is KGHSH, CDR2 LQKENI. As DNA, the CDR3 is TGTGCCAGCCAACGGGGGGGGTCCGGGGCCAACGTCCTGACTTTC. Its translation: CASQRGGSGANVLTF. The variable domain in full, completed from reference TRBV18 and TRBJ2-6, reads NAGVMQNPRHLVRRRGQEARLRCSPMKGHSHVYWYRQLPEEGLKFMVYLQKENIIDESGMPKERFSAEFPKEGPSILRIQQVVRGDSAAYFCASQRGGSGANVLTFGAGSRLTVL.

As DNA, the CDR3 is TGCGCCAGCAGCCAGCAGGGAGGAGACAATCAGCCCCAGCATTTT. This translates into CASSQQGGDNQPQHF. The chain couples TRBV4-1 to TRBJ1-5, with a possible D match to TRBD1 (5 bases). The CDR3 loop spans 15 amino acids. Trimming removed 3 bases at V and 3 bases at J, with 12 bases between. Germline assignment: CDR1 MGHRA and CDR2 YSYEKL.

The CDR3 is CASSSLAGGPADIQYF. CDR3 sequence (DNA): TGTGCCAGCAGCTCCCTAGCGGGGGGGCCGGCAGACATTCAGTACTTC. The chain recombines TRBV7-2 with TRBJ2-4; TRBD2 aligns across 12 bases. Germline V CDR1 and CDR2: SGHTA, FQGNSA. Trimming at V came to 4 bases and at J to 8 bases, leaving 9 bases not matched to a gene. This CDR3 is built from 16 residues.

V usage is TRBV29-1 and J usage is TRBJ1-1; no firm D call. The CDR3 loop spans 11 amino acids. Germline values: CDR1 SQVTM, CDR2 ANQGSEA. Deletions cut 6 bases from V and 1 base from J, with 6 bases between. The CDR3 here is CSVTENTEAFF. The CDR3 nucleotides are TGCAGCGTGACTGAGAACACTGAAGCTTTCTTT.

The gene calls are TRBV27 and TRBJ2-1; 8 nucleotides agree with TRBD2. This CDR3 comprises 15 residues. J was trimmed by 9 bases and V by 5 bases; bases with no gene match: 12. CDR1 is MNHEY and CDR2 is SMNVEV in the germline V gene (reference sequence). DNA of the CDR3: TGTGCCAGCAGTACCGTACTAGCGGCGGCGCGTGAGCAGTTCTTC. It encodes CASSTVLAAAREQFF.

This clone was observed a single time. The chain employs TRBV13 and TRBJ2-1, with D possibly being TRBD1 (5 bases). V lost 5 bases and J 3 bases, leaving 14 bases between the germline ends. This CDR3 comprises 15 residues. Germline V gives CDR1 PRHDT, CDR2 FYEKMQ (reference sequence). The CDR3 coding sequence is TGTGCCAGCAGCCCAACTGACAGAGACTACAATGAGCAGTTCTTC. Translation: CASSPTDRDYNEQFF.

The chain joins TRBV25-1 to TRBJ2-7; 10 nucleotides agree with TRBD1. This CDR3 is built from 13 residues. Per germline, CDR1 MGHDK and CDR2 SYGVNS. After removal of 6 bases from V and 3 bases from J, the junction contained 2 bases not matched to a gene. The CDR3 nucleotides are TGTGCCAGCAGCTGGACAGGGGGCTACGAGCAGTACTTC. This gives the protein CASSWTGGYEQYF.

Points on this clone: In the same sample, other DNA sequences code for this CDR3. The CDR3 nucleotides are TGTGCCAGTAGCCTTCTAGCGGGGGGCACAGATACGCAGTATTTT. Amino acid sequence: CASSLLAGGTDTQYF. The chain employs TRBV6-5 and TRBJ2-3, with 10 nucleotides matching TRBD2. Germline-derived CDR1 and CDR2 are MNHEY and SVGAGI. Trimming removed 9 bases from V and 1 base from J; junction bases left unmatched: 7. The CDR3 extends over 15 amino acids.

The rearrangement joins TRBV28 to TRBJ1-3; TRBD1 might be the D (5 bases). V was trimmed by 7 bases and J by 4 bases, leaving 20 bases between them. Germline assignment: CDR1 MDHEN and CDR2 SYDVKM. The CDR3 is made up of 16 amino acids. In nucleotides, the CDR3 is TGTGCCAGCACTTCCCCCAGGGCTCTAGGCGGAAACACCATATATTTT. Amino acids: CASTSPRALGGNTIYF.

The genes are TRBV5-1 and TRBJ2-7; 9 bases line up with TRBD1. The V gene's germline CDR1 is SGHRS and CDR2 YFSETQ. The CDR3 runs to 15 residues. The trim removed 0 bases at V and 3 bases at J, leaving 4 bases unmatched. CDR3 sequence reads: CASSLGQGVNYEQYF. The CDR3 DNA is TGCGCCAGCAGCTTGGGACAGGGGGTCAACTACGAGCAGTACTTC.

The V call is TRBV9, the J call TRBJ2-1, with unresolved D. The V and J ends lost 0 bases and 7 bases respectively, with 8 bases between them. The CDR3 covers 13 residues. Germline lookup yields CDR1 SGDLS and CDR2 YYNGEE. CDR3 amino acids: CASSVAAWNEQFF. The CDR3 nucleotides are TGTGCCAGCAGCGTAGCAGCGTGGAATGAGCAGTTCTTC.

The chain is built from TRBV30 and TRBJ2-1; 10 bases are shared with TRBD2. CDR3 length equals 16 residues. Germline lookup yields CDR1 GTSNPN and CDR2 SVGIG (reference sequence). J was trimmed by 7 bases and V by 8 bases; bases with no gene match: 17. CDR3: CARSQGGLALGNEQFF. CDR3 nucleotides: TGTGCCCGCAGTCAGGGGGGACTAGCGCTTGGAAATGAGCAGTTCTTC.

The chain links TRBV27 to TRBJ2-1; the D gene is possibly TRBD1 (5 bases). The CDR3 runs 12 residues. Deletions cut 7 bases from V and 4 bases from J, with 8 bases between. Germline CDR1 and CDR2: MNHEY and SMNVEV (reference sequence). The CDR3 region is CASTNRYNEQFF. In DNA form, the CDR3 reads TGTGCCAGCACAAACAGGTACAATGAGCAGTTCTTC.

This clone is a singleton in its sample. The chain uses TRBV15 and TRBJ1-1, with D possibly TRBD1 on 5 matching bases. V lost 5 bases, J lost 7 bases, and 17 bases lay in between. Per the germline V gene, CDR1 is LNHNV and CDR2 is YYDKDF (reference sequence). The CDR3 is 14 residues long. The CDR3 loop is CATSVEPGKIEAFF. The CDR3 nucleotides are TGTGCCACCAGCGTCGAACCAGGGAAAATTGAAGCTTTCTTT.

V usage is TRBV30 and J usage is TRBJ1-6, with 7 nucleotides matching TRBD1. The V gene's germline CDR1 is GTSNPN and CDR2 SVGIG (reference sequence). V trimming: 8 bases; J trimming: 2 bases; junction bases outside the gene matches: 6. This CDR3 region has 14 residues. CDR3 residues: CAGQVGTYNSPLHF. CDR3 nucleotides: TGTGCCGGACAGGTGGGGACCTATAATTCACCCCTCCACTTT.

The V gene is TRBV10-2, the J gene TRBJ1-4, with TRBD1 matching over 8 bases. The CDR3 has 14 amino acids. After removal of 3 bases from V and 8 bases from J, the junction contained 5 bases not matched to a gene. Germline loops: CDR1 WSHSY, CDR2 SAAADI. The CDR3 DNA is TGCGCCAGCAGTGATGGACAGGGTCCCGAAAAACTGTTTTTT. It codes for CASSDGQGPEKLFF.

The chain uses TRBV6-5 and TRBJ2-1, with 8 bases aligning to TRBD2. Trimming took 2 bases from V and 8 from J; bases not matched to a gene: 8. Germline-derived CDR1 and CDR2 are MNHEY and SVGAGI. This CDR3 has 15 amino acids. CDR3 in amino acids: CASSYGTGGPHEQFF. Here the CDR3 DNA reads TGTGCCAGCAGTTACGGGACGGGGGGGCCCCATGAGCAGTTCTTC.

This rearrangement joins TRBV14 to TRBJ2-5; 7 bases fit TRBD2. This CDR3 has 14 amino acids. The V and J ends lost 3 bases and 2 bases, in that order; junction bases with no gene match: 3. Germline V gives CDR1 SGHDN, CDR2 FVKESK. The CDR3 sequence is CASSHLRGQETQYF. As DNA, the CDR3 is TGTGCCAGCAGCCACTTGCGGGGGCAAGAGACCCAGTACTTC.

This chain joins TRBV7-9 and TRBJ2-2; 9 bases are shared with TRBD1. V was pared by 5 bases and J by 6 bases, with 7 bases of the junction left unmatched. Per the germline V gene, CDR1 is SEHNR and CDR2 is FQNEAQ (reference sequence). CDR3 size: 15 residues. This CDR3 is CASSPQGQGSGELFF. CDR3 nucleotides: TGTGCCAGCAGCCCTCAAGGACAGGGGTCCGGGGAGCTGTTTTTT.

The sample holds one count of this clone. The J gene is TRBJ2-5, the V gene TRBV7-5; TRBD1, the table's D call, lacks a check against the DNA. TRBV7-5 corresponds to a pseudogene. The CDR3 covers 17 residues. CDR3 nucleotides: TGTGCCAGAAGCCAAAGAGAGGACACTACATTTCAAGAGACCCAGTACTTC. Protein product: CARSQREDTTFQETQYF.

Here the CDR3 reads CASSYSGGRDGYTF. CDR3 sequence (DNA): TGTGCCAGCAGTTACTCGGGAGGCAGGGATGGCTACACCTTC. This chain joins TRBV6-5 and TRBJ1-2, with a weak D call TRBD1 (5 bases). CDR1 MNHEY and CDR2 SVGAGI come from the germline V gene. The CDR3 consists of 14 residues. V was trimmed by 0 bases and J by 6 bases, leaving 11 bases between them.

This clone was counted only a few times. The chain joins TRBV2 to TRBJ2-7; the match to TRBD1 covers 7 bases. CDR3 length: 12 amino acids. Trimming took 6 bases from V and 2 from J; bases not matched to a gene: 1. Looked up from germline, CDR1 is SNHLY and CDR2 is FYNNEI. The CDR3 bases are TGTGCCAGCAGAGGACAGGCCTACGAGCAGTACTTC. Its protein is CASRGQAYEQYF. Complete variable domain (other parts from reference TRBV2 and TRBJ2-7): EPEVTQTPSHQVTQMGQEVILRCVPISNHLYFYWYRQILGQKVEFLVSFYNNEISEKSEIFDDQFSVERPDGSNFTLKIRSTKLEDSAMYFCASRGQAYEQYFGPGTRLTVT.